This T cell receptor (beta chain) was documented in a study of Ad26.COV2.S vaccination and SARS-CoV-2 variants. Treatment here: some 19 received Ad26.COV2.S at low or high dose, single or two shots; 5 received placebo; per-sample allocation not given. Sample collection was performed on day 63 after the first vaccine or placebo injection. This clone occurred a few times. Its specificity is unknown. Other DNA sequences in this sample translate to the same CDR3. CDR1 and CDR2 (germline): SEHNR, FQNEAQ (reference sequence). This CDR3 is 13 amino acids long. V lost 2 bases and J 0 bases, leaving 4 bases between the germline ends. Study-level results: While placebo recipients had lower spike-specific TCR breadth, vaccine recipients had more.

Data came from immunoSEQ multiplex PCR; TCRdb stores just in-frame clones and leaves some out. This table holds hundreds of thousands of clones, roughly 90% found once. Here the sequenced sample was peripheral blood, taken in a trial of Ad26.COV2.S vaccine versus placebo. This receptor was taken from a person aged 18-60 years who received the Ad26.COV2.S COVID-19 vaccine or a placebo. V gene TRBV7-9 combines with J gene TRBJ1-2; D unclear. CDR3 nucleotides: TGTGCCAGCAGCTTACCAGCTAACTATGGCTACACCTTC. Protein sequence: CASSLPANYGYTF.